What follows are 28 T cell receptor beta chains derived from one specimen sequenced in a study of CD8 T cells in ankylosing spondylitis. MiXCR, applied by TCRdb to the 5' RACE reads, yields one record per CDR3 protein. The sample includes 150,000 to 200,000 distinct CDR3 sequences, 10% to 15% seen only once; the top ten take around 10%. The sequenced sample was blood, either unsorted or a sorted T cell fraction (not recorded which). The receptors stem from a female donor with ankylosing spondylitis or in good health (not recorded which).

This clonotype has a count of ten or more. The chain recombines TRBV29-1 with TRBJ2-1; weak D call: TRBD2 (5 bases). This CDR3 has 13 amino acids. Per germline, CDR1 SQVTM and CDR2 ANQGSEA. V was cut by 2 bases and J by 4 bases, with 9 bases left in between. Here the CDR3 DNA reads TGCAGCGTTGAACCGGGGAATTACAATGAGCAGTTCTTC. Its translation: CSVEPGNYNEQFF.

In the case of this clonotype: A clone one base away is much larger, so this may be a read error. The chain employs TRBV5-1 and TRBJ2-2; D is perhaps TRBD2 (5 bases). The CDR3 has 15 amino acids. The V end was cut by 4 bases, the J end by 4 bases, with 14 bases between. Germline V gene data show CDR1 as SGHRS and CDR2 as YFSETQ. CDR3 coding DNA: TGCGCCAGCAGCCTTGTTGCGGGCAGCACCGGGGAGCTGTTTTTT. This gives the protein CASSLVAGSTGELFF.

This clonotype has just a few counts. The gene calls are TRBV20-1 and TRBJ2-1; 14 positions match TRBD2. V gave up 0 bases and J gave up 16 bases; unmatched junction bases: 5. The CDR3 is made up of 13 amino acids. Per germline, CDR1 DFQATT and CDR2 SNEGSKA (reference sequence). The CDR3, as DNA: TGCAGTGCTAGAGATCAGGGACTAGCGGGAGATTTCTTC. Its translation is CSARDQGLAGDFF.

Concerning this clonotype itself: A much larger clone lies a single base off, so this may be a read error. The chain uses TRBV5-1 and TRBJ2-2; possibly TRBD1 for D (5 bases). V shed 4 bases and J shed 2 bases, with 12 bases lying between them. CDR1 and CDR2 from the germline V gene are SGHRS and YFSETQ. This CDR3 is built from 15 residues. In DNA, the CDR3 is TGCGCCAGCAGCCTGGGGCCACTCAACACCGGGGAGCTGTTTTTT. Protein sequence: CASSLGPLNTGELFF.

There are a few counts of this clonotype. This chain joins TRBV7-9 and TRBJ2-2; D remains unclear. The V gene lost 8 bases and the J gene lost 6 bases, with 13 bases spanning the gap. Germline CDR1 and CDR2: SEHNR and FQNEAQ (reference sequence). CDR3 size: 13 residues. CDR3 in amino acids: CASPNVVSGELFF. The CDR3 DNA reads TGTGCCAGCCCCAATGTGGTATCCGGGGAGCTGTTTTTT.

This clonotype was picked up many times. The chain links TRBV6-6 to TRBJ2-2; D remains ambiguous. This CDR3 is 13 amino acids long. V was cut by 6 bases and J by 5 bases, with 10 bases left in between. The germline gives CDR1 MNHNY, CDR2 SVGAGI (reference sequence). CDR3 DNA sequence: TGTGCCAGCAGCCCTATGAGGACCGGGGAGCTGTTTTTT. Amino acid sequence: CASSPMRTGELFF.

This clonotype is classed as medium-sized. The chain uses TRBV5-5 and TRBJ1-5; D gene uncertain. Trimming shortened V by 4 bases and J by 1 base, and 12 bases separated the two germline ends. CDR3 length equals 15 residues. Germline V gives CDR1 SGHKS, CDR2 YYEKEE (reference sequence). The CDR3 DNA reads TGTGCCAGCAGCCACCTCTGGGGAAGCAATCAGCCCCAGCATTTT. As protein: CASSHLWGSNQPQHF.

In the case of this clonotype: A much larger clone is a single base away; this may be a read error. For the CDR3, the DNA is TGCAGTGCTCGTAGCCGAGCGGGAAGAGCAGATACGCAGTATTTT. Translating it yields CSARSRAGRADTQYF. This sequence joins TRBV20-1 and TRBJ2-3; 7 bases line up with TRBD2. Germline V gene sequence: CDR1 DFQATT, CDR2 SNEGSKA (reference sequence). V gave up 5 bases and J gave up 4 bases; unmatched junction bases: 12. The CDR3 has 15 amino acids.

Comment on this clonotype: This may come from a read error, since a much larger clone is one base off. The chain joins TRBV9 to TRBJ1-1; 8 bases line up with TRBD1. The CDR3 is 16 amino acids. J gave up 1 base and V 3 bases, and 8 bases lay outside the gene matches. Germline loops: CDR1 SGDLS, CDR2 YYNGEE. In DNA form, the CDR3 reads TGTGCCAGCAGCGCAGGGGCGGGACAGGAGAACACTGAAGCTTTCTTT. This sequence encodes CASSAGAGQENTEAFF.

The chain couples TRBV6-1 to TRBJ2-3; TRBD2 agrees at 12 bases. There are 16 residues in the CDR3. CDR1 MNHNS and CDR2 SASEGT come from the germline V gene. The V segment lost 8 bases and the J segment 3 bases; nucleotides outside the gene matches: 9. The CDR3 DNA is TGTGCCAGCGAGGGACTAGCGGGCCTGGAGACAGATACGCAGTATTTT. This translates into CASEGLAGLETDTQYF.

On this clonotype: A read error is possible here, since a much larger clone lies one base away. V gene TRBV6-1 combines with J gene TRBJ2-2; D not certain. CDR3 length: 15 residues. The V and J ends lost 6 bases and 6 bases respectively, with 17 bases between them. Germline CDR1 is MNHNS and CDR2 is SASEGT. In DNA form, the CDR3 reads TGTGCCAGCAGCGAGGTGGCACAGAATGCCGGGGAGCTGTTTTTT. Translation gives CASSEVAQNAGELFF.

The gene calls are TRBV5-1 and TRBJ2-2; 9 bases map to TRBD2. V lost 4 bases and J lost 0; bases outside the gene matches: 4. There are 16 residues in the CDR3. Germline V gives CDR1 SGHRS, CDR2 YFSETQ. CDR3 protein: CASSPAGGSNTGELFF. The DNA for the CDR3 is TGCGCCAGCAGCCCAGCGGGAGGTTCGAACACCGGGGAGCTGTTTTTT. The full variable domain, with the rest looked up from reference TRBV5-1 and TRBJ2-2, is KAGVTQTPRYLIKTRGQQVTLSCSPISGHRSVSWYQQTPGQGLQFLFEYFSETQRNKGNFPGRFSGRQFSNSRSEMNVSTLELGDSALYLCASSPAGGSNTGELFFGEGSRLTVL.

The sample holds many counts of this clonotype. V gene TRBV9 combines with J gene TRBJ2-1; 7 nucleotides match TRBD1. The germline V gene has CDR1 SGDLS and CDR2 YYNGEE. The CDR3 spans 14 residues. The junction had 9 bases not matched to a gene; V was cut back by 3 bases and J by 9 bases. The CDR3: CASSGQGLISEQFF. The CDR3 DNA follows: TGTGCCAGCAGCGGACAGGGATTAATAAGTGAGCAGTTCTTC.

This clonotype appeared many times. CDR3 in DNA: TGTGCCATCAGTGAGTTTCTAGTATCCACAGATACGCAGTATTTT. Amino acids: CAISEFLVSTDTQYF. J is TRBJ2-3 and V is TRBV10-3; D is unclear. CDR3 length: 15 amino acids. CDR1 ENHRY and CDR2 SYGVKD come from the germline V gene. V was pared by 1 base and J by 2 bases, with 10 bases between.

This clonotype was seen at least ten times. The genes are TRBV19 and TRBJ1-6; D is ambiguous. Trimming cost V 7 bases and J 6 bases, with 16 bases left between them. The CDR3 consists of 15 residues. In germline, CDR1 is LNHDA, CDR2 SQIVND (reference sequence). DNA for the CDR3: TGTGCCAGTAATCCTCGGGTGGCAGCTAATTCACCCCTCCACTTT. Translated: CASNPRVAANSPLHF.

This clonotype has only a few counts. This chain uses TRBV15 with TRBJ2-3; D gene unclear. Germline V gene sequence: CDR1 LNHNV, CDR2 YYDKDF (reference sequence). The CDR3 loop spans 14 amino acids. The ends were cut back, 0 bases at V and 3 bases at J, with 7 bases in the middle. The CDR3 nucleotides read TGTGCCACCAGCAGAGATCAGAGAACAGATACGCAGTATTTT. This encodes CATSRDQRTDTQYF.

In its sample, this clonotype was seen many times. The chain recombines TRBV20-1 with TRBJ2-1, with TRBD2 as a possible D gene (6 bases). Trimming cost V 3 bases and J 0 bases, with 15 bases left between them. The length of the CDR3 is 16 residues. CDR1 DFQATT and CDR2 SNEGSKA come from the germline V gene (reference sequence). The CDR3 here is CSASDPGLGSYNEQFF. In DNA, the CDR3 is TGCAGTGCTAGTGACCCGGGACTGGGCTCCTACAATGAGCAGTTCTTC.

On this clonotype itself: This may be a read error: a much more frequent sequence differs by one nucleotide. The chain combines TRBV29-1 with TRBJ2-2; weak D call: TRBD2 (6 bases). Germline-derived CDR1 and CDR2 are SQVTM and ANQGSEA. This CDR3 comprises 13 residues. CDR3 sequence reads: CSIEVAAAGELFF. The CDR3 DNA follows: TGCAGCATTGAGGTAGCGGCCGCCGGGGAGCTGTTTTTT.

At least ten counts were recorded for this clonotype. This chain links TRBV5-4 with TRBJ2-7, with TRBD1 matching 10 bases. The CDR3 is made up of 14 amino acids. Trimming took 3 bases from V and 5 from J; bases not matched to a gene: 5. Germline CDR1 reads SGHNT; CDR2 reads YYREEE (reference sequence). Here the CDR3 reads CASSSGQGSNEQYF. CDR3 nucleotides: TGTGCCAGCAGCTCGGGACAGGGGAGCAACGAGCAGTACTTC.

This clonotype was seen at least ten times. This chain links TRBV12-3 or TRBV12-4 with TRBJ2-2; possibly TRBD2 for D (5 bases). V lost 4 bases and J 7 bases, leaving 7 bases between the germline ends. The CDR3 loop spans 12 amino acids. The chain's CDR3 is CASSYRGGELFF. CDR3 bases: TGTGCCAGCAGTTACCGGGGCGGGGAGCTGTTTTTT.

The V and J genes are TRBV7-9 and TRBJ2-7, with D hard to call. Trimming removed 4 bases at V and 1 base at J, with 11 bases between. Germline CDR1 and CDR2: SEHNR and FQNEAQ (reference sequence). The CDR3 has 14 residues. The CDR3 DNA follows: TGTGCCAGCAGCTCAAGGACCGTTTCCTACGAGCAGTACTTC. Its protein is CASSSRTVSYEQYF.

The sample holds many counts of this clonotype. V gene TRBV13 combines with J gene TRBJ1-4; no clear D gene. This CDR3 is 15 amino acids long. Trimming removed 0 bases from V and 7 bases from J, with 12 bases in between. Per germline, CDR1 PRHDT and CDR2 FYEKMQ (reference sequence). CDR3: CASSLGAIRSEKLFF. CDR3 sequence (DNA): TGTGCCAGCAGCTTAGGAGCCATTCGGAGTGAAAAACTGTTTTTT.

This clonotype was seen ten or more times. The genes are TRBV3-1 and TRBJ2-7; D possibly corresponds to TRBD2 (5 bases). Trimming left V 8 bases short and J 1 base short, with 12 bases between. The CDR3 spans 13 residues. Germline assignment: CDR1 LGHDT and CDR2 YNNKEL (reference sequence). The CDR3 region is CASGSGISYEQYF. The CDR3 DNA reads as TGTGCCAGCGGATCGGGGATTTCCTACGAGCAGTACTTC.

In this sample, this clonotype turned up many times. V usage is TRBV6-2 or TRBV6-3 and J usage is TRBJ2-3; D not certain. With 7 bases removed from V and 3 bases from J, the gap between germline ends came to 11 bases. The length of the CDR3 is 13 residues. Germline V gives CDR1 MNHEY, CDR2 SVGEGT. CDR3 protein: CASTETPTDTQYF. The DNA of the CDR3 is TGTGCCAGCACCGAGACTCCGACAGATACGCAGTATTTT.

CDR3 sequence: CSVVRGPAEAFF. DNA of the CDR3: TGCAGCGTTGTAAGGGGGCCCGCTGAAGCTTTCTTT. The chain uses TRBV29-1 and TRBJ1-1; 7 nucleotides align to TRBD1. With 4 bases clipped from V and 6 bases from J, the junction kept 5 bases outside the gene matches. This CDR3 contains 12 residues. Germline V gene data show CDR1 as SQVTM and CDR2 as ANQGSEA.

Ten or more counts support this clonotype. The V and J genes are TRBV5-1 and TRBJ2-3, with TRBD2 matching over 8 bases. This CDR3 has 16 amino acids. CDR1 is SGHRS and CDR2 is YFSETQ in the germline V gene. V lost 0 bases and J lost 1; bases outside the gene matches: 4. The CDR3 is CASSLEAGGGTDTQYF. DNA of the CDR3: TGCGCCAGCAGCTTGGAGGCGGGAGGAGGCACAGATACGCAGTATTTT.

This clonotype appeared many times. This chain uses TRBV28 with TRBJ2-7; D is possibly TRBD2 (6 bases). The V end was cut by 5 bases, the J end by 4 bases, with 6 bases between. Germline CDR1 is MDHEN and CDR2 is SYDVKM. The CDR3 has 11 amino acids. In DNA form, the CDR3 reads TGTGCCAGCAGTCGGGAGTACGAGCAGTACTTC. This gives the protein CASSREYEQYF.

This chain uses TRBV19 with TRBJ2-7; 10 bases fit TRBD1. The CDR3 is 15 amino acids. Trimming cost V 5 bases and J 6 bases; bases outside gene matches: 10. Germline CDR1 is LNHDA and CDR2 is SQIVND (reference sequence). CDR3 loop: CASSSSGTGDVEQYF. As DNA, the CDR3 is TGTGCCAGTAGTTCTTCCGGGACAGGGGATGTCGAGCAGTACTTC.